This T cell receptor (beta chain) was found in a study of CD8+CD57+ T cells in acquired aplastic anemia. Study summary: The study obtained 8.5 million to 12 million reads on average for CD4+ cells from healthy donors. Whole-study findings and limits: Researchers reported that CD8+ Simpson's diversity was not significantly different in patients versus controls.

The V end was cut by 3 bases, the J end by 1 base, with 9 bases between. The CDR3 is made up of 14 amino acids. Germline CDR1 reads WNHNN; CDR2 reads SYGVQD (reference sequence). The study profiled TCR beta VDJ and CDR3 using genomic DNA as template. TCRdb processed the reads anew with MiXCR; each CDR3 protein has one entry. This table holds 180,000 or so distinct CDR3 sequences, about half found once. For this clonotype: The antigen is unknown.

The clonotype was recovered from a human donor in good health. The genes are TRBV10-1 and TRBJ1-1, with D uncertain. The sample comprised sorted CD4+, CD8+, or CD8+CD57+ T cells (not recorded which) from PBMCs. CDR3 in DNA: TGCGCCAGCAGTGATGGTCCGCAGAACACTGAAGCTTTCTTT. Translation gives CASSDGPQNTEAFF.